This T cell receptor beta chain was sequenced during a study of neurological immune-mediated disorders. Each CDR3 protein gets one entry after TCRdb re-called the 5' RACE reads with MiXCR. Of about 18,000 distinct CDR3 sequences listed, 14% are singletons. This clonotype was seen a single time. The CDR3 has 13 amino acids. Germline CDR1 reads LNHNV; CDR2 reads YYDKDF (reference sequence). J gave up 5 bases and V 9 bases, and 2 bases lay outside the gene matches. The clonotype comes from a woman in her fifties or sixties with HTLV-1-associated myelopathy (HAM/TSP). The chain carries TRBV15 and TRBJ2-2; TRBD2 aligns across 11 bases. Source material: CD4+ T cells from blood. The CDR3 protein is CATSGRGTGELFF. The CDR3 DNA follows: TGTGCCACTAGCGGGAGGGGGACCGGGGAGCTGTTTTTT.